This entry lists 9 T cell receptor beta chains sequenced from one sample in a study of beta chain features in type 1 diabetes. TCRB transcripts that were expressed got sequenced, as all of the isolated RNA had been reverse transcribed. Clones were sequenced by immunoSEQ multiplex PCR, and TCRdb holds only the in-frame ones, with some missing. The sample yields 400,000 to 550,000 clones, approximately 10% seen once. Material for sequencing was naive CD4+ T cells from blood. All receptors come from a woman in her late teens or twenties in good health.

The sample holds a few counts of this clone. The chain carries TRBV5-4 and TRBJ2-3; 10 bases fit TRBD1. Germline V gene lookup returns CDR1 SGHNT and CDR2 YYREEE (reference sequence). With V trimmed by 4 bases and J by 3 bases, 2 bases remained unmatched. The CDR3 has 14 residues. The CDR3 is CASSPGQGTDTQYF. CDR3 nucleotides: TGTGCCAGCAGCCCGGGACAGGGGACAGATACGCAGTATTTT.

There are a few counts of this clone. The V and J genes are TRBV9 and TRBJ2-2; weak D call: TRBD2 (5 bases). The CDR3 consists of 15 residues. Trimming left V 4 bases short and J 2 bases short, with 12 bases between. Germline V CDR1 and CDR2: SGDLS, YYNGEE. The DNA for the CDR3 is TGTGCCAGCAGCCCCATTACGGGAAACACCGGGGAGCTGTTTTTT. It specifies CASSPITGNTGELFF.

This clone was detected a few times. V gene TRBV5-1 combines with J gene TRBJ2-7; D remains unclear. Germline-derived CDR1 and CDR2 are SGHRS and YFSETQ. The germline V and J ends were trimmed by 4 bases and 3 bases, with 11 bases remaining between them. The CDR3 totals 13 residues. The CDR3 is CASSERPNYEQYF. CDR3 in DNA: TGCGCCAGCAGCGAAAGGCCTAACTACGAGCAGTACTTC.

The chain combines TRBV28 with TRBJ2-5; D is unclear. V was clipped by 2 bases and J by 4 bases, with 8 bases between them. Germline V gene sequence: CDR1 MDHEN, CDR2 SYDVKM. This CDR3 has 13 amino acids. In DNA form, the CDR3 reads TGTGCCAGCAGTTTAAGGGTGGGAGAGACCCAGTACTTC. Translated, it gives CASSLRVGETQYF.

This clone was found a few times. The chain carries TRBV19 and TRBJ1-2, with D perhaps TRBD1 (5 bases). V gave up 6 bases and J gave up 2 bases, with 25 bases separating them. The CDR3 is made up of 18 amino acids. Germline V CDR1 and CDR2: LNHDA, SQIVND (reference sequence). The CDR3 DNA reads TGTGCCAGTAGCCCAGCAGGGCAGGGACGAAGGTTAAACTATGGCTACACCTTC. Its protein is CASSPAGQGRRLNYGYTF.

The CDR3 sequence is CASSLLSGGFGYNEQFF. The CDR3 DNA reads as TGTGCCAGCAGCTTACTCTCAGGCGGGTTCGGTTACAATGAGCAGTTCTTC. The chain recombines TRBV7-9 with TRBJ2-1; D is perhaps TRBD2 (5 bases). This CDR3 comprises 17 residues. In germline, CDR1 is SEHNR, CDR2 FQNEAQ (reference sequence). V lost 2 bases, J lost 4 bases, and 18 bases lay in between.

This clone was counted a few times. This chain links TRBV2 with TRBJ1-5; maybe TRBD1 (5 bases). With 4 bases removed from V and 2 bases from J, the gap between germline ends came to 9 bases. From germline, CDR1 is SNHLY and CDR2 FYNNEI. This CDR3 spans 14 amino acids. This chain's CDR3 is CASSVDSGNQPQHF. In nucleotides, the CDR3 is TGTGCCAGCAGTGTCGACAGTGGCAATCAGCCCCAGCATTTT.

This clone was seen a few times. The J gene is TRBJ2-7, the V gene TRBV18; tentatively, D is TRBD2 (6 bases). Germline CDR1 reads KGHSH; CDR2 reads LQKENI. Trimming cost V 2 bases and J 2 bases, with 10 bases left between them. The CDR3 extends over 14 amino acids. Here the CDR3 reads CASSPSGLPYEQYF. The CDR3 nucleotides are TGTGCCAGCTCACCATCGGGACTGCCCTACGAGCAGTACTTC. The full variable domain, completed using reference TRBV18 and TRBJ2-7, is NAGVMQNPRHLVRRRGQEARLRCSPMKGHSHVYWYRQLPEEGLKFMVYLQKENIIDESGMPKERFSAEFPKEGPSILRIQQVVRGDSAAYFCASSPSGLPYEQYFGPGTRLTVT.

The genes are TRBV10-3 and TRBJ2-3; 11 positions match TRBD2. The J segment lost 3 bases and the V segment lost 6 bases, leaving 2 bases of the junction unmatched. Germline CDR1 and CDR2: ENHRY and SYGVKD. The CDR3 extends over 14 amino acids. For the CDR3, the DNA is TGTGCCATCAGACTAGCGGGAGAGACAGATACGCAGTATTTT. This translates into CAIRLAGETDTQYF.